The sample holds one count of the clone carrying this T cell receptor (beta chain). This specimen belongs to a study of control samples from healthy donors and cancer patients. The CDR3 is made up of 15 amino acids. Method: immunoSEQ multiplex PCR; TCRdb's copy keeps in-frame clones and lacks some. The repertoire has 98,000 or so clones, about four fifths of them found once; the top ten carry 10% to 13%. The chain joins TRBV21-1 to TRBJ1-6; TRBD1 is the table's D call, not checked against the DNA. TRBV21-1 is classified as a pseudogene. Specimen: blood. The sequence derives from a woman younger than 45 in good health. The chain's CDR3 is CASSKEQGGDSPLHF. CDR3 nucleotide sequence: TGTGCCAGCAGCAAAGAACAGGGGGGAGATTCACCCCTCCACTTT.